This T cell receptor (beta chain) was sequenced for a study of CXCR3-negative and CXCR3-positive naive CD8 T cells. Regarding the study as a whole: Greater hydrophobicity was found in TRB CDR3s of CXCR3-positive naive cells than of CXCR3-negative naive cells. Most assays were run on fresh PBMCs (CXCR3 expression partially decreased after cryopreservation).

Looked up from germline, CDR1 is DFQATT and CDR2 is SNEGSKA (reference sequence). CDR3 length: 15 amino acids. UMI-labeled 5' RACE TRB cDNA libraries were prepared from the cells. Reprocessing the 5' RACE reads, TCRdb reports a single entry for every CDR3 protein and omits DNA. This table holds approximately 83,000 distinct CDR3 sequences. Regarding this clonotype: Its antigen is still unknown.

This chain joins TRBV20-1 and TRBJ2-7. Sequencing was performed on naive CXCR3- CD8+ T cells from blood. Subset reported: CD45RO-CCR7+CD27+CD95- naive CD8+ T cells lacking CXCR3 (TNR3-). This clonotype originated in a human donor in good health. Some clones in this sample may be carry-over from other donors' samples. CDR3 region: CSAREVADPSYEQYF.